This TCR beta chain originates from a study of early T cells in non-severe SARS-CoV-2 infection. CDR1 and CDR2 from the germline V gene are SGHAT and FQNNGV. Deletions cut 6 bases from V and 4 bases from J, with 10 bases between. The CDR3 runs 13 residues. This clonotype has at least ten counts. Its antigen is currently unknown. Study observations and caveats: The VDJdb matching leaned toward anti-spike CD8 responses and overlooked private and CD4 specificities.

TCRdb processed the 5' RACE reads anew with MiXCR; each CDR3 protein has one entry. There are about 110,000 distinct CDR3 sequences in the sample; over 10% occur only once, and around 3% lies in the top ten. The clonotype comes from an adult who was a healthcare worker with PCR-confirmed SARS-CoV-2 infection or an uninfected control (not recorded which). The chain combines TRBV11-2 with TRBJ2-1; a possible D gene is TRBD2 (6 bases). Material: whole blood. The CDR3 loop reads CASRPGGYNEQFF. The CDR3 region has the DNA TGTGCCAGCAGGCCCGGAGGGTACAATGAGCAGTTCTTC.